This T cell receptor beta chain was retrieved from a study of technical replicates of blood from a few donors. From germline, CDR1 is LGHNT and CDR2 FRNRAP. V lost 1 base to trimming and J lost 4 bases, with 11 bases between them. The CDR3 loop spans 14 amino acids. Libraries were prepared by immunoSEQ multiplex PCR; TCRdb keeps only in-frame clonotypes and omits some of them. Among approximately 73,000 clones, around 93% were seen once, and the ten largest hold 0.42%. This chain uses TRBV12-5 with TRBJ2-7; D call uncertain. Sequences were obtained from T cells isolated from PBMCs. The sequence was collected from a human donor in good health. The CDR3 spells CASGLETRRYEQYF. In DNA, the CDR3 is TGTGCTAGTGGTTTGGAAACACGCAGGTACGAGCAGTACTTC.